This T cell receptor beta chain was captured in a study of blood T cells in healthy people across ages. The study, taken as a whole, reports: Possibly, changes in expanded clonotypes were confounded because donor CMV status was unknown. Age brought a roughly linear fall in TCR beta diversity measured per million T cells.

V gave up 5 bases and J gave up 3 bases; unmatched junction bases: 8. The CDR3 contains 15 residues. Germline CDR1 and CDR2: DFQATT and SNEGSKA (reference sequence). Primers used in a second PCR of about 7 to 12 cycles were a sample-barcoded 5' primer and a J-beta primer mix. MiXCR, applied by TCRdb to the 5' RACE reads, yields one record per CDR3 protein. The table includes roughly 1 million distinct CDR3 sequences, under 30% detected once. Notes on this clonotype: The antigen is unknown.

This sample was also put to use in a study of T cells of mothers and their children. That paper states: In both related and unrelated pairs, TCR recombination output is shaped similarly by thymic selection. The authors found no persistent microchimeric T cell clones.

The sample was blood. This clonotype was sampled from a girl aged 2 to 9 in good health. The chain is built from TRBV20-1 and TRBJ2-1; 9 bases line up with TRBD2. For the CDR3, the DNA is TGCAGTGCTTCATTAGCGGGAGTCTTCTACAATGAGCAGTTCTTC. It codes for CSASLAGVFYNEQFF.